The rows below give T cell receptor beta chains drawn from one sample of a study of cytomegalovirus exposure and HLA in healthy donors. Sequencing used immunoSEQ multiplex PCR; TCRdb keeps in-frame clones, though not all of them. Of about 120,000 clones listed, about 8.6% are singletons. Source material: PBMCs. These receptors all come from a middle-aged woman in good health and CMV-seropositive. Each CDR3 is given with its conserved first and last residue. D genes are given only for firm matches. Clone size is stated in some rows and not others, as once, few, many or a class when expanded.

TRBD1,NA,16,TRBV11-1,TRBJ1-1,CASSHPNRGLYTEAFF,TGTGCCAGCAGCCACCCAAACAGGGGATTGTACACTGAAGCTTTCTTT
TRBD2,NA,15,TRBV5-1,TRBJ2-7,CASSNELVTGGGLHF,TGCGCCAGCAGCAATGAACTGGTGACTGGCGGGGGTCTTCATTTC
NA,NA,14,TRBV6-1,TRBJ2-1,CASSTRDNYNEQFF,TGTGCCAGCAGTACCCGGGACAATTACAATGAGCAGTTCTTC
TRBD1,NA,16,TRBV15,TRBJ2-7,CATSRGGTGGTYEQYF,TGTGCCACCAGCAGAGGGGGGACAGGGGGGACCTACGAGCAGTACTTC
NA,few,15,TRBV18,TRBJ1-5,CASSPGGWYNQPQHF,TGTGCCAGCTCCCCCGGGGGGTGGTACAATCAGCCCCAGCATTTT
TRBD1,few,15,TRBV2,TRBJ2-1,CASRAGQGTRNEQFF,TGTGCCAGCAGAGCGGGACAGGGGACGCGCAATGAGCAGTTCTTC
NA,once,16,TRBV18,TRBJ1-3,CASSLPPKTGGNTIYF,TGTGCCAGCTCCCTGCCCCCCAAAACGGGTGGAAACACCATATATTTT
NA,few,13,TRBV6-1,TRBJ2-1,CASSETGDNEQFF,TGTGCCAGCAGTGAAACGGGGGACAATGAGCAGTTCTTC
TRBD2,few,13,TRBV6-5,TRBJ2-4,CASQAGGLNIQYF,TGTGCCTCCCAAGCGGGGGGGTTAAACATTCAGTACTTC
NA,few,14,TRBV14,TRBJ1-4,CASSQAGVQGKLFF,TGTGCCAGCAGCCAAGCAGGGGTTCAAGGGAAACTGTTTTTT
NA,few,14,TRBV9,TRBJ2-7,CASSVGGDNYEQYF,TGTGCCAGCAGCGTAGGTGGGGACAATTACGAGCAGTACTTC
TRBD1,few,13,TRBV5-8,TRBJ1-2,CASESGTAYGDTF,TGTGCCAGCGAATCCGGGACAGCTTATGGGGACACCTTC
NA,NA,14,TRBV5-1,TRBJ2-1,CASSVDWGRSEQFF,TGCGCCAGCAGCGTGGACTGGGGGAGGTCTGAGCAGTTCTTC
NA,NA,13,TRBV7-2,TRBJ1-2,CASSLGGGYGYTF,TGTGCCAGCAGCTTAGGAGGGGGCTATGGCTACACCTTC
NA,few,16,TRBV5-1,TRBJ1-1,CASSLAGGLSNIEAFF,TGCGCCAGCAGCTTGGCCGGGGGATTATCAAACATCGAAGCTTTCTTT
NA,NA,15,TRBV4-2,TRBJ2-3,CASSQGLREWDTQYF,TGTGCCAGCAGCCAAGGCTTGAGGGAGTGGGATACGCAGTATTTT
TRBD1,few,14,TRBV5-1,TRBJ1-1,CASSKTGRNTEAFF,TGCGCCAGCAGCAAGACAGGGAGGAACACTGAAGCTTTCTTT
NA,few,17,TRBV11-2,TRBJ1-6,CASSLALLPTYNSPLHF,TGTGCCAGCAGCTTAGCTCTCCTCCCTACCTATAATTCACCCCTCCACTTT
NA,few,15,TRBV6-5,TRBJ1-1,CASSPPAGGNTEAFF,TGTGCCAGCAGCCCCCCCGCGGGAGGGAACACTGAAGCTTTCTTT
NA,few,14,TRBV19,TRBJ1-5,CASNPTRGYQPQHF,TGTGCCAGTAACCCAACCAGAGGGTATCAGCCCCAGCATTTT
NA,few,14,TRBV4-1,TRBJ2-7,CASSNLGRYREQYF,TGCGCCAGCAGCAACCTGGGGAGATACCGCGAGCAGTACTTC
NA,NA,14,TRBV5-1,TRBJ2-7,CASSTGLISYEQYF,TGCGCCAGCAGCACGGGACTCATCTCCTACGAGCAGTACTTC
TRBD2,NA,16,TRBV6-1,TRBJ2-7,CASSEASLPGGHEQYF,TGTGCCAGCAGTGAAGCTAGTCTCCCGGGGGGTCACGAGCAGTACTTC
TRBD2,few,16,TRBV4-1,TRBJ2-3,CASSQERGGRTDTQYF,TGCGCCAGCAGCCAGGAACGGGGGGGCCGCACAGATACGCAGTATTTT
TRBD2,NA,15,TRBV12-5,TRBJ2-5,CASGLFLAGDETQYF,TGTGCTAGTGGTTTGTTTTTAGCGGGGGACGAGACCCAGTACTTC